The sequence of this TCR beta chain was determined in a study of shared clonotypes between healthy human individuals (dated by TCRdb to the early 2020s). As for the study more broadly: A few men and a couple of women, aged 18 to 49 years, made up the cohort. Each donor's leukapheresis produced roughly between roughly 0.85 and 9.5 billion PBMCs. Different laboratories and diverse techniques were used to prepare libraries and sequence TCR repertoires, to increase sequencing depth and limit assay-specific biases. Blood TCR repertoires of five healthy adults were deeply sequenced to estimate repertoire size and the extent of clonotype sharing between individuals. Broad study findings and their caveats: Pairwise subsampling led to the expectation that sequencing depth would affect the degree of clonotype sharing among donors. Because the study included only a small number of donors, the genetic and exposure-history diversity represented was limited. Sampling was limited to blood, and TCR repertoires in tissue likely differ from TCR repertoires in blood.

TCR CDR3 regions were amplified from genomic DNA by multiplex PCR using the deep immunoSEQ assay. Extracted genomic DNA from each cell subset was spread evenly across all wells of several immunoSEQ 96-well plates, with each plate serving as a replicate. For unsorted PBMC, each replicate PCR was loaded with approximately 0.3 ug genomic DNA, equivalent to 25,000 to 35,000 T cell genomes. Genomic DNA from unsorted PBMC was sequenced over ten immunoSEQ deep assay plates. The purified libraries were quantified using a Qubit 3.0 fluorometer, sized with a Bioanalyzer 2100, and then quantified again using the KAPA Library Quantification kit. A separate single-read 150-cycle Illumina NextSeq 550 flow cell was used to sequence each immunoSEQ 96-well plate. Under the source paper's analysis protocol: Because the immunoSEQ output held only junctional sequences and lacked quality scores, the filtering could not match the filtering applied to full-length reads. Sequences were annotated with PyIR, a Python wrapper for IgBLAST v1.9, using IMGT germline references to assign V/J genes and CDR3. Reads with weak V/J assignments (E-value above 1e-6), missing CDR3, stop codons, out-of-frame junctions, or ambiguous translated residues were removed. V3J clonotypes were defined as sequences sharing an identical inferred V gene, J gene, and CDR3 amino acid sequence. The percentage overlap between two repertoires was calculated by dividing the number of shared unique clonotypes by the size of the smaller repertoire. Repertoire richness was assessed with RTK rarefaction, the Chao1 estimator, and Recon v2.1 estimates of unobserved clonotypes. TCRdb mirrors the immuneACCESS table, restricted to in-frame sequences. Some clones are absent from its copies; in checked studies, under half trace to an unresolved V gene, and the reason for the others is unknown. V, J and clone size were drawn from that table, and D and trimming were deduced from the DNA. The sample yields 470,000 or so clones; over 70% were counted once. Roughly 12% of the sample rests with the top ten.

Trimmed from V: 3 bases; trimmed from J: 4 bases; junction bases lacking a gene match: 6. The germline V gene gives CDR1 as KGHSH and CDR2 as LQKENI. Taken from cysteine to phenylalanine, the CDR3 has 16 residues. The DNA shown is the 48-base CDR3, in frame from base 1. Of note for this clone: Its antigen is currently not known. One base away there is no much larger clone; base qualities are not given. At the DNA level, this CDR3 is encoded by other sequences in the same sample as well.

Donors were healthy HIV-negative adults with no recently reported acute infections or vaccinations. Only Caucasian adults living in Nashville, Tennessee, USA were represented among the donors. For unsorted samples, some 90 million PBMCs were counted and genomic DNA was extracted with the QIAamp DNA Blood Mini kit. Blood was obtained by leukapheresis, after which PBMCs were separated by Ficoll-Histopaque density gradient centrifugation and cryopreserved in liquid nitrogen vapor phase. The receptor was derived from a woman in her 40s in good health. Some clones in this sample may be carry-over from other donors' samples. The sequenced sample consisted of PBMCs. This chain joins TRBV18 to TRBJ2-2; the central 9 bases match TRBD1. The CDR3 protein is CASSPRGTGSTGELFF. The DNA reads as follows: TGTGCCAGCTCACCCAGGGGGACAGGGAGCACCGGGGAGCTGTTTTTT.